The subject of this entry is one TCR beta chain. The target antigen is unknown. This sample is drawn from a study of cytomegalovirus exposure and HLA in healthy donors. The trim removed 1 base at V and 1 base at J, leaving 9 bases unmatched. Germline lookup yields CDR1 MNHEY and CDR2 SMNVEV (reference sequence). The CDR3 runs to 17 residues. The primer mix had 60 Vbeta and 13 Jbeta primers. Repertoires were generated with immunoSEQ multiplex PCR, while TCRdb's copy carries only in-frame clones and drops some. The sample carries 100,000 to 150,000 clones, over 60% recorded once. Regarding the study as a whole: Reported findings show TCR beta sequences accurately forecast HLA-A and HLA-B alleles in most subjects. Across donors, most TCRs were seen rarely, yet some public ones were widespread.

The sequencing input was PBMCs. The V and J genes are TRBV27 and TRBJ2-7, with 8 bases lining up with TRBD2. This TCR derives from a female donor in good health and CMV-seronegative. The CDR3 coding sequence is TGTGCCAGCAGTTTATTAACGTTGGGGACTAGATCCTACGAGCAGTACTTC. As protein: CASSLLTLGTRSYEQYF.